These 29 T cell receptor beta chains share one sample of origin, sequenced in a study of glioma-infiltrating T cells. The iRepertoire nested amplicon-rescue multiplex PCR amplified TCR alpha and beta CDR3s from RNA. TCRdb reprocessed the multiplex PCR reads with MiXCR, giving one entry per CDR3 protein. The sample holds around 140,000 distinct CDR3 sequences, more than 35% seen once. The sample was glioma tissue, nonneoplastic brain tissue, or PBMCs (not recorded which). These receptors all stem from a human donor with low-grade glioma or glioblastoma, undergoing nonglioma brain surgery, or in good health (not recorded which).

Of note for this clonotype: Just one base apart from a much larger clone, this may be a read error. The chain carries TRBV2 and TRBJ1-5; 8 nucleotides match TRBD1. The CDR3 consists of 15 residues. Germline CDR1 and CDR2: SNHLY and FYNNEI. CDR3 DNA sequence: TGTGCCAGCAGTCTTGGACAGGGAGAGAATCAGCCCAAGCATTTT. Translating gives CASSLGQGENQPKHF. Full variable domain (outside the CDR3, taken from reference TRBV2 and TRBJ1-5): EPEVTQTPSHQVTQMGQEVILRCVPISNHLYFYWYRQILGQKVEFLVSFYNNEISEKSEIFDDQFSVERPDGSNFTLKIRSTKLEDSAMYFCASSLGQGENQPKHFGDGTRLSIL.

The chain joins TRBV15 to TRBJ2-1; TRBD1 might be the D (6 bases). The CDR3 is 16 amino acids. Germline assignment: CDR1 LNHNV and CDR2 YYDKDF (reference sequence). Trimming shortened V by 0 bases and J by 6 bases, and 15 bases separated the two germline ends. The DNA of the CDR3 is TGTGCCACCAGCAGAGATAGGGGGACGGCGGGCAATGAGCAGTTCTTC. Its protein product is CATSRDRGTAGNEQFF.

This clonotype was picked up many times. The rearrangement links TRBV27 to TRBJ2-1; unclear D gene. CDR1 MNHEY and CDR2 SMNVEV come from the germline V gene (reference sequence). V was shortened by 3 bases and J by 5 bases, with 5 bases between the two germline ends. The length of the CDR3 is 12 residues. The CDR3 coding sequence is TGTGCCAGCAGTTTCGACCACAATGAGCAGTTCTTC. Amino acids: CASSFDHNEQFF.

The CDR3 loop is CASSQSGGAETQYF. CDR3 nucleotide sequence: TGTGCCAGCAGCCAGTCGGGAGGGGCAGAGACCCAGTACTTC. The chain employs TRBV3-1 and TRBJ2-7; 8 bases fit TRBD2. The J call may be in error: the DNA end matches TRBJ2-5 better. The CDR3 totals 14 residues. Germline V gene data show CDR1 as LGHDT and CDR2 as YNNKEL (reference sequence).

On this clonotype itself: A read error may be the cause here, since a much bigger clone is one base away. This is likely a read error, given that the CDR3 carries no conserved phenylalanine or tryptophan at its end. The J gene is TRBJ2-1, the V gene TRBV20-1; 11 positions match TRBD2. CDR1 is DFQATT, CDR2 SNEGSKA, per germline (reference sequence). This CDR3 has 14 residues. Germline trimming cut 6 bases from V and 7 bases from J; bases unmatched to any gene: 8. The CDR3 here is CSAQTSGSINEQFS. CDR3 sequence (DNA): TGCAGTGCCCAAACTAGCGGGAGTATTAATGAGCAGTTCTCC.

The sample holds a few counts of this clonotype. This chain uses TRBV27 with TRBJ1-4; D remains unclear. The CDR3 consists of 14 residues. V was cut by 6 bases and J by 8 bases, with 16 bases left in between. Germline CDR1 and CDR2: MNHEY and SMNVEV (reference sequence). CDR3 sequence reads: CASSNRHIKEKLFF. Here the CDR3 DNA reads TGTGCCAGCAGCAATAGACATATTAAGGAAAAACTGTTTTTT.

This clonotype was seen a handful of times. The chain uses TRBV20-1 and TRBJ1-1; D possibly corresponds to TRBD1 (5 bases). This CDR3 contains 12 residues. The V end lost 3 bases, the J end lost 3 bases, and 8 bases lay between the germline ends. Germline V gene data show CDR1 as DFQATT and CDR2 as SNEGSKA (reference sequence). CDR3: CSARLTDTEAFF. DNA of the CDR3: TGCAGTGCTAGGTTGACAGACACTGAAGCTTTCTTT.

This sequence joins TRBV20-1 and TRBJ2-5; D perhaps matches TRBD1 (6 bases). V shed 5 bases and J shed 4 bases, with 14 bases lying between them. Germline V gives CDR1 DFQATT, CDR2 SNEGSKA (reference sequence). The CDR3 length is 13 residues. The CDR3 DNA follows: TGCAGTGCTTTTTACAGGGTTGTAGAGACCCAGTACTTC. Protein product: CSAFYRVVETQYF.

The chain carries TRBV7-2 and TRBJ2-7; 7 nucleotides align to TRBD2. CDR3 length equals 15 residues. The germline V gene has CDR1 SGHTA and CDR2 FQGNSA. The V segment lost 1 base and the J segment 3 bases; nucleotides outside the gene matches: 6. The CDR3 DNA reads TGTGCCAGCAGCTTAGACTCTAGCGGATTCTACGAGCAGTACTTC. Its protein product is CASSLDSSGFYEQYF. Full variable domain (outside the CDR3, taken from reference TRBV7-2 and TRBJ2-7): GAGVSQSPSNKVTEKGKDVELRCDPISGHTALYWYRQSLGQGLEFLIYFQGNSAPDKSGLPSDRFSAERTGGSVSTLTIQRTQQEDSAVYLCASSLDSSGFYEQYFGPGTRLTVT.

The chain links TRBV7-9 to TRBJ2-5; possibly TRBD2 for D (6 bases). The end of the DNA fits TRBJ2-7 better, so the J call may be wrong. Germline loops: CDR1 SEHNR, CDR2 FQNEAQ (reference sequence). CDR3 length: 18 residues. The CDR3, as DNA: TGTGCCAGCAGCTCCCTAGGGACTCAACAAACCCATCTCTACGAGCAGTACTTC. Encoded protein: CASSSLGTQQTHLYEQYF.

The rearrangement joins TRBV20-1 to TRBJ2-5, with 16 positions matching TRBD2. The V and J ends lost 5 bases and 6 bases, in that order; junction bases with no gene match: 9. The germline gives CDR1 DFQATT, CDR2 SNEGSKA (reference sequence). The CDR3 runs to 16 residues. Here the CDR3 DNA reads TGCAGTGCTTCCGGGACTAGCGGGAGGGCCGCCCAGACCCAGTACTTC. Residues: CSASGTSGRAAQTQYF.

This clonotype was seen at least ten times. This chain uses TRBV7-9 with TRBJ2-3; 12 nucleotides align to TRBD2. The junction had 4 bases not matched to a gene; V was cut back by 5 bases and J by 4 bases. In germline, CDR1 is SEHNR, CDR2 FQNEAQ (reference sequence). The CDR3 runs 15 residues. The CDR3 DNA reads as TGTGCCAGCAGCAGGGGACTAGCGGGTCCAGATACGCAGTATTTT. The encoded protein is CASSRGLAGPDTQYF.

V and J are TRBV3-1 and TRBJ2-7; D may be TRBD2 (6 bases). Between the trimmed V and J ends, which lost 3 bases and 7 bases, there was a span of 13 bases. The CDR3 runs to 13 residues. The germline CDR1 and CDR2 sequences are LGHDT and YNNKEL (reference sequence). The CDR3 sequence is CASSQGTGGEQYF. DNA for the CDR3: TGTGCCAGCAGCCAGGGAACCGGGGGAGAGCAGTACTTC.

This clonotype has more than one count but fewer than ten. This chain connects TRBV6-6 to TRBJ1-6; tentative D call: TRBD1 (5 bases). Trimming stripped 0 bases from V and 8 bases from J, with 11 bases between. CDR1 and CDR2 from the germline V gene are MNHNY and SVGAGI (reference sequence). The CDR3 is made up of 15 amino acids. The CDR3 protein is CASSYSTEGYSPLHF. The CDR3 bases are TGTGCCAGCAGTTACTCGACAGAAGGGTATTCACCCCTCCACTTT.

The chain recombines TRBV2 with TRBJ2-2, with TRBD2 matching 12 bases. This CDR3 region has 14 residues. After removal of 4 bases from V and 7 bases from J, the junction contained 1 base not matched to a gene. Germline CDR1 is SNHLY and CDR2 is FYNNEI. CDR3 DNA: TGTGCCAGCAGTGCGACTAGCGGGAGCGGGGAGCTGTTTTTT. Protein: CASSATSGSGELFF.

The CDR3 reads CSARDRGRETQYF. CDR3 coding DNA: TGCAGTGCGCGGGACAGGGGGCGTGAGACCCAGTACTTC. V usage is TRBV20-1 and J usage is TRBJ2-5; 12 bases line up with TRBD1. The trim removed 6 bases at V and 5 bases at J, leaving 4 bases unmatched. CDR1 and CDR2 (germline): DFQATT, SNEGSKA (reference sequence). The CDR3 has 13 residues.

Points on this clonotype: A read error is possible here, since a much larger clone lies one base away. The chain employs TRBV10-3 and TRBJ1-1, with D possibly matching TRBD1 (5 bases). The CDR3 contains 13 residues. Trimming pared 10 bases from V and 4 bases from J, leaving 16 bases between. The germline V gene encodes CDR1 ENHRY and CDR2 SYGVKD. This CDR3 is CASRLGTSTEAFF. Written as DNA, the CDR3 is TGTGCCAGCAGGCTGGGGACGAGCACTGAAGCTTTCTTT.

The rearrangement links TRBV6-5 to TRBJ1-3; D is uncertain. The CDR3 totals 13 residues. Trimming removed 6 bases from V and 0 bases from J, with 6 bases in between. Per germline, CDR1 MNHEY and CDR2 SVGAGI. CDR3 coding DNA: TGTGCCAGCAGAGACCTCTCTGGAAACACCATATATTTT. Protein: CASRDLSGNTIYF.

This clonotype was recorded at least ten times. The chain employs TRBV7-9 and TRBJ1-2, with a possible D match to TRBD1 (5 bases). The V gene lost 11 bases and the J gene lost 2 bases, with 9 bases spanning the gap. In germline, CDR1 is SEHNR, CDR2 FQNEAQ (reference sequence). This CDR3 region has 11 residues. CDR3 loop: CAADRNYGYTF. CDR3 in DNA: TGTGCCGCTGACAGAAACTATGGCTACACCTTC.

V gene TRBV29-1 combines with J gene TRBJ1-1; D remains ambiguous. V was cut by 4 bases and J by 8 bases, with 14 bases left in between. The CDR3 runs to 12 residues. The germline gives CDR1 SQVTM, CDR2 ANQGSEA. CDR3 amino acids: CSVAWVVQEAFF. In DNA, the CDR3 is TGCAGCGTTGCGTGGGTAGTTCAAGAAGCTTTCTTT.

This chain joins TRBV4-1 and TRBJ2-3; 12 bases agree with TRBD2. CDR3 size: 21 residues. CDR1 and CDR2 from the germline V gene are MGHRA and YSYEKL. V dropped 4 bases and J dropped 1; count of bases not matched to a gene: 18. The DNA of the CDR3 is TGCGCCAGCAGCCCAAGCCTTTCGTGGACTAGCGGGAAAGACGGCACAGATACGCAGTATTTT. Its translation is CASSPSLSWTSGKDGTDTQYF.

This clonotype was counted once. CDR3 nucleotide sequence: TGCAGTGTGGGGGCTGAGGGGGCCGGGGAGACCCAGTACTTC. Translation: CSVGAEGAGETQYF. This chain joins TRBV20-1 and TRBJ2-5; 7 bases are shared with TRBD1. This CDR3 has 14 amino acids. Per germline, CDR1 DFQATT and CDR2 SNEGSKA (reference sequence). V lost 7 bases to trimming and J lost 5 bases; unmatched junction nucleotides: 13.

This clonotype was detected only a few times. The rearrangement uses TRBV6-1 and TRBJ2-1; tentatively, D is TRBD2 (5 bases). The germline V gene encodes CDR1 MNHNS and CDR2 SASEGT. Trimming stripped 6 bases from V and 4 bases from J, with 10 bases between. The length of the CDR3 is 13 residues. The CDR3 DNA reads TGTGCCAGCAGAGCCGGGGTTTACAATGAGCAGTTCTTC. It codes for CASRAGVYNEQFF.

The chain links TRBV2 to TRBJ2-7, with 7 bases identical to TRBD2. Germline lookup yields CDR1 SNHLY and CDR2 FYNNEI. V gave up 8 bases and J gave up 3 bases; unmatched junction bases: 4. CDR3 length equals 12 residues. CDR3 in DNA: TGTGCCAGCGGGGGGGACTTCTACGAGCAGTACTTC. It translates to CASGGDFYEQYF.

This chain joins TRBV20-1 and TRBJ2-7, with D maybe TRBD1 (5 bases). The V gene lost 0 bases and the J gene lost 0 bases, with 15 bases spanning the gap. Germline lookup yields CDR1 DFQATT and CDR2 SNEGSKA (reference sequence). The length of the CDR3 is 16 residues. The CDR3 sequence: CSARDQDTDYSYEQYF. The CDR3 nucleotides are TGCAGTGCTAGAGATCAGGACACCGATTACTCCTACGAGCAGTACTTC.

This chain uses TRBV6-1 with TRBJ1-5; TRBD1 is a possible D gene (6 bases). CDR3 length equals 18 residues. Germline V gives CDR1 MNHNS, CDR2 SASEGT. Trimming pared 0 bases from V and 7 bases from J, leaving 22 bases between. DNA for the CDR3: TGTGCCAGCAGTGAAGCGAAAAAGGGGCAGGGGATAATCCAGCCCCAGCATTTT. Translated: CASSEAKKGQGIIQPQHF.

The J gene is TRBJ1-1, the V gene TRBV6-1, with D possibly being TRBD1 (6 bases). The CDR3 has 14 residues. V was cut by 6 bases and J by 5 bases, with 16 bases left in between. Germline lookup yields CDR1 MNHNS and CDR2 SASEGT. The chain's CDR3 is CASSFSGTSTEAFF. The CDR3, as DNA: TGTGCCAGCAGCTTTTCCGGGACAAGTACTGAAGCTTTCTTT.

This chain links TRBV14 with TRBJ1-2, with 7 nucleotides matching TRBD1. The CDR3 sequence is 13 residues long. From germline, CDR1 is SGHDN and CDR2 FVKESK. Trimming removed 3 bases from V and 2 bases from J; junction bases left unmatched: 0. The CDR3 DNA sequence: TGTGCCAGCAGCCACAGGGGGAACTATGGCTACACCTTC. It yields the protein CASSHRGNYGYTF.

The DNA for the CDR3 is TGTGCCAGCAGCTTAGCCCTACTAGCCGGTACGCAGTATTTT. Its translation: CASSLALLAGTQYF. V and J are TRBV5-6 and TRBJ2-3; maybe TRBD2 (6 bases). The V end was cut by 2 bases, the J end by 8 bases, with 15 bases between. The CDR3 has 14 amino acids. Germline lookup yields CDR1 SGHDT and CDR2 YYEEEE.